Following are 6 T cell receptor beta chains from one sample sequenced in a study of identical twins. TCRdb re-derived calls from the 5' RACE reads in MiXCR, one entry per CDR3 protein. Here the sample spans around 1.7 million distinct CDR3 sequences, about 32% being singletons. Sequencing was done on a sample of cord blood. These receptors were collected from a newborn girl in good health.

The chain has TRBV18 and TRBJ1-1; D is uncertain. Germline CDR1 KGHSH, CDR2 LQKENI. This CDR3 comprises 17 residues. The V end was cut by 2 bases, the J end by 0 bases, with 16 bases between. The CDR3 here is CASSPRSPIGMNTEAFF. The CDR3 DNA is TGTGCCAGCTCACCAAGGAGCCCTATAGGCATGAACACTGAAGCTTTCTTT.

CDR3: CASSGGGRAENRPEQYF. CDR3 sequence (DNA): TGTGCCAGCAGCGGTGGCGGGAGGGCCGAAAATCGTCCCGAGCAGTACTTC. The chain uses TRBV7-9 and TRBJ2-7; 9 bases fit TRBD2. V lost 5 bases to trimming and J lost 6 bases; unmatched junction nucleotides: 17. The CDR3 consists of 17 residues. Germline V CDR1 and CDR2: SEHNR, FQNEAQ (reference sequence). Drawing the rest from reference TRBV7-9 and TRBJ2-7, the complete variable domain is DTGVSQNPRHKITKRGQNVTFRCDPISEHNRLYWYRQTLGQGPEFLTYFQNEAQLEKSRLLSDRFSAERPKGSFSTLEIQRTEQGDSAMYLCASSGGGRAENRPEQYFGPGTRLTVT.

This chain joins TRBV10-3 and TRBJ2-1; 14 positions match TRBD2. CDR3 length equals 16 residues. Germline CDR1 and CDR2: ENHRY and SYGVKD. With 4 bases clipped from V and 6 bases from J, the junction kept 5 bases outside the gene matches. In DNA, the CDR3 is TGTGCCATCAGTGGGACTAGCGGGGGGCATCCCAATGAGCAGTTCTTC. Residues: CAISGTSGGHPNEQFF.

This chain connects TRBV7-2 to TRBJ1-2, with D maybe TRBD1 (6 bases). Trimming stripped 1 base from V and 0 bases from J, with 15 bases between. This CDR3 has 17 amino acids. Per germline, CDR1 SGHTA and CDR2 FQGNSA. CDR3 nucleotide sequence: TGTGCCAGCAGCTTAGTAGGGGGTCGAGGGGCTAACTATGGCTACACCTTC. Amino acids: CASSLVGGRGANYGYTF.

In its sample, this clonotype was seen a few times. J is TRBJ1-5 and V is TRBV4-2, with D unclear. This CDR3 region has 12 residues. V shed 0 bases and J shed 6 bases, with 3 bases lying between them. Looked up from germline, CDR1 is LGHNA and CDR2 is YNFKEQ. The CDR3 DNA reads as TGTGCCAGCAGCCAAGATGGTCAGCCCCAGCATTTT. Its translation is CASSQDGQPQHF.

This clonotype was detected a few times. This CDR3 is CASSLGGLGNIQYF. The CDR3 DNA sequence: TGTGCCAGCAGCTTAGGGGGACTAGGAAACATTCAGTACTTC. This chain uses TRBV13 with TRBJ2-4; 8 bases line up with TRBD2. Germline V gives CDR1 PRHDT, CDR2 FYEKMQ (reference sequence). This CDR3 has 14 residues. Trimming cost V 0 bases and J 6 bases; bases outside gene matches: 1.